This TCR beta chain was recovered during a study of T cells in localized non-small cell lung cancer. Whole-study findings and limits: It was uninvolved adjacent lung that showed the highest T cell clonality, exceeding tumor. There were a median around 60 of the top 100 tumor clones appearing in adjacent lung.

Points on this clone: Its antigen is not identified.

Sequencing was performed with immunoSEQ multiplex PCR; in TCRdb, only in-frame clones are kept and a portion is missing. The data contain roughly 2,300 clones, 35% to 40% of them singletons. V lost 3 bases and J lost 5, with 8 bases in between. The CDR3 is 13 residues long. Germline CDR1 and CDR2: SGHDN and FVKESK. This clonotype originated in a female donor at least 60 years old with stage I lung adenocarcinoma. The chain uses TRBV14 and TRBJ1-5; no clear D gene. The sequencing here drew on lung tumor tissue, taken before any cancer treatment. CDR3 residues: CASSQYRDQPQHF. In DNA, the CDR3 is TGTGCCAGCAGCCAGTATCGGGATCAGCCCCAGCATTTT.